One sample yielded the 6 T cell receptor beta chains listed below, sequenced in a study of metastatic and nonmetastatic thyroid tumors (TCRdb year 2020). Library preparation employed PCR. Sequencing was carried out with an Illumina HiSeq 4000. The public reads were reprocessed in TCRdb via fastp at Q25 and MiXCR, keeping in-frame beta chains. This sample gives about 92,000 clones in total; 14% to 15% of them show up just once. The biggest ten clones account for just over 3.5% of the sample. No treatment had been received by any patient before thyroid surgery. The sequencing sample was made of blood. The receptors here all came from a female donor with papillary thyroid cancer or a benign thyroid nodule (not recorded which). Some clones in this sample may be carry-over from other donors' samples.

The table lists this clone with a few counts. One junction end does not reproduce the germline sequence, and a read error may be involved. This sequence joins TRBV28 and TRBJ2-1; D is undetermined. The length of the CDR3 is 14 residues. The germline V gene has CDR1 MDHEN and CDR2 SYDVKM. CDR3 sequence: CASSPHGTNNGQFF. CDR3 DNA: TGTGCCAGTAGTCCCCACGGAACAAACAATGGGCAGTTCTTC.

With respect to this clone: This may stem from a read error, because a much larger clone lies one nucleotide away. Different DNA sequences within this sample yield the same CDR3. The V call is TRBV5-1, the J call TRBJ1-4; the D gene is possibly TRBD1 (5 bases). Germline CDR1 is SGHRS and CDR2 is YFSETQ. The CDR3 extends over 16 amino acids. CDR3 DNA sequence: TGCGCCAGCAGCTTCCGAACAGGAGTGGAGAATGAGAAACTGTTTTTT. This encodes CASSFRTGVENEKLFF.

This chain uses TRBV5-6 with TRBJ2-2, with a weak D call TRBD1 (6 bases). V was clipped by 0 bases and J by 5 bases, with 11 bases between them. CDR1 and CDR2 from the germline V gene are SGHDT and YYEEEE. This CDR3 region has 15 residues. This CDR3 reads CASSLAGVDTGELFF. For the CDR3, the DNA is TGTGCCAGCAGCTTGGCAGGGGTTGATACCGGGGAGCTGTTTTTT. Using reference TRBV5-6 and TRBJ2-2 for the parts outside the CDR3, the full variable domain is DAGVTQSPTHLIKTRGQQVTLRCSPKSGHDTVSWYQQALGQGPQFIFQYYEEEERQRGNFPDRFSGHQFPNYSSELNVNALLLGDSALYLCASSLAGVDTGELFFGEGSRLTVL.

This clone was recorded a few times. A junction boundary mismatches the germline segment, possibly from a read error. This chain uses TRBV15 with TRBJ1-1; no firm D call. Germline assignment: CDR1 LNHNV and CDR2 YYDKDF (reference sequence). The CDR3 is made up of 14 amino acids. CDR3 sequence reads: CSTSTQQWRPEAFF. As DNA, the CDR3 is TGTTCCACCAGCACTCAACAGTGGCGCCCTGAAGCTTTCTTT.

At least ten counts were recorded for this clone. The junction departs from the called germline gene at one end, perhaps through a read error. The gene calls are TRBV27 and TRBJ2-7; no definite D call. The CDR3 runs 13 residues. The germline V gene encodes CDR1 MNHEY and CDR2 SMNVEV (reference sequence). The CDR3 region has the DNA TGTGCCAGCAGTTCTCTCCCCACGTACGTGCAGTACTTC. Protein product: CASSSLPTYVQYF.

A word on this clone: This may be a read error: a much more frequent sequence differs by one nucleotide. CDR3 region: CASSTLGTGNTGELFF. DNA for the CDR3: TGTGCCAGCAGCACCCTCGGGACAGGGAACACCGGGGAGCTGTTTTTT. The chain employs TRBV11-1 and TRBJ2-2, with 8 positions matching TRBD1. This CDR3 region has 16 residues. Trimming removed 5 bases from V and 1 base from J; junction bases left unmatched: 6. Germline assignment: CDR1 SGHAT and CDR2 FQDESV (reference sequence).